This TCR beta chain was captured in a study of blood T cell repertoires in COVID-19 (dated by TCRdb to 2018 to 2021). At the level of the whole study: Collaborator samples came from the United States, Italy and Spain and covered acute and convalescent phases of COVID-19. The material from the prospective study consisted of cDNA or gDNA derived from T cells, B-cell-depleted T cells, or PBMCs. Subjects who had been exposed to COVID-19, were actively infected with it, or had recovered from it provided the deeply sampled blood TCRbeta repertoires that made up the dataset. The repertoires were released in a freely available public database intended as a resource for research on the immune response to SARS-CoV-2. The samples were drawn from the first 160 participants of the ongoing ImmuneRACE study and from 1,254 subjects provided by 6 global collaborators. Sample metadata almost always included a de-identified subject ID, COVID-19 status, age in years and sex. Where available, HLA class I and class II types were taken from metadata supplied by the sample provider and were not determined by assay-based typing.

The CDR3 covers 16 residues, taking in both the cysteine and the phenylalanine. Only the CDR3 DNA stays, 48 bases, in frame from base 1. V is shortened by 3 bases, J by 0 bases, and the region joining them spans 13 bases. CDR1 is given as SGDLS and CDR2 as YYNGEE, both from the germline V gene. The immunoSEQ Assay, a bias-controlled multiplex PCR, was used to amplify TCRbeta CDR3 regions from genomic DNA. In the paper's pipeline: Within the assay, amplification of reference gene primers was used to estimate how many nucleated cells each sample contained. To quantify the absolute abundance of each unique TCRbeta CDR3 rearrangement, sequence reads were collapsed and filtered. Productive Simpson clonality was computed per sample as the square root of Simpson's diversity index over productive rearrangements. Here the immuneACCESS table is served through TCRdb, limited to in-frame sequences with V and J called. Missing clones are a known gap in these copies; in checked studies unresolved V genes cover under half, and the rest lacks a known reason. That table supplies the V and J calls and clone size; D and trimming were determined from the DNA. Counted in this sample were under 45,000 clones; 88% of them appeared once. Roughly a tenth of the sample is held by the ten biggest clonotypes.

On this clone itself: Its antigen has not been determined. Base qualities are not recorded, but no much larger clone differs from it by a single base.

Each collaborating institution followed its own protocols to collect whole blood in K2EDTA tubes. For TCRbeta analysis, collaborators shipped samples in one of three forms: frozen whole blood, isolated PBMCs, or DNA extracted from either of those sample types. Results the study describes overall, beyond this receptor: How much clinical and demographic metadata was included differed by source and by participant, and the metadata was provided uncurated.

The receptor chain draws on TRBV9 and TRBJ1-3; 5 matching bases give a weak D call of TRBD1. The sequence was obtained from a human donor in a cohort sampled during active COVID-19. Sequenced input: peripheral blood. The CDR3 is CASSATDSPSGNTIYF. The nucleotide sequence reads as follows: TGTGCCAGCAGCGCCACCGACAGCCCCTCTGGAAACACCATATATTTT.